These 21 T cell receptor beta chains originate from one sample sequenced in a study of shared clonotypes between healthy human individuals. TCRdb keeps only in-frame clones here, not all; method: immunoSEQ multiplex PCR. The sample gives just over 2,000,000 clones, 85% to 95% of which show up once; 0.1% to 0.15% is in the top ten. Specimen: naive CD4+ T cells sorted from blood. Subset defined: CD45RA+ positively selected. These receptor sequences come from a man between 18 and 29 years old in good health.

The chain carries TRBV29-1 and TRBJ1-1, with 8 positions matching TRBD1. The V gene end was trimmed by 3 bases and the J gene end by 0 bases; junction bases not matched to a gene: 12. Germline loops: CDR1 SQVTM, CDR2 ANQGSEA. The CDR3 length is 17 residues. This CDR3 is CSVDGEAGQDMNTEAFF. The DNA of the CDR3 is TGCAGCGTTGATGGGGAGGCGGGACAGGACATGAACACTGAAGCTTTCTTT. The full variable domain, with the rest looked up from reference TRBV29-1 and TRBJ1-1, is SAVISQKPSRDICQRGTSLTIQCQVDSQVTMMFWYRQQPGQSLTLIATANQGSEATYESGFVIDKFPISRPNLTFSTLTVSNMSPEDSSIYLCSVDGEAGQDMNTEAFFGQGTRLTVV.

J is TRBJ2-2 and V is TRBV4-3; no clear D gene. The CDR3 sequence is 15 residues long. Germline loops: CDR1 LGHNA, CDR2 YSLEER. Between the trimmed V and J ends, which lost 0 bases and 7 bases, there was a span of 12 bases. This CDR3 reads CASSQETGTDGELFF. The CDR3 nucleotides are TGCGCCAGCAGCCAAGAAACCGGAACGGACGGGGAGCTGTTTTTT.

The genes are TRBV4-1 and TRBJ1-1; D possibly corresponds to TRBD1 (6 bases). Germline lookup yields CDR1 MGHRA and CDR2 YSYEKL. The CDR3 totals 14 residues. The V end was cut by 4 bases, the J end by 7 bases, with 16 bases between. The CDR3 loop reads CASSRDRSNLEAFF. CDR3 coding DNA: TGCGCCAGCAGCCGAGACAGGAGCAATCTTGAAGCTTTCTTT.

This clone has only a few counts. CDR3 in amino acids: CASSGGGSYEAFF. Here the CDR3 DNA reads TGCGCCAGCAGTGGAGGAGGAAGTTATGAAGCTTTCTTT. The rearrangement joins TRBV10-2 to TRBJ1-1; the D is unclear. This CDR3 contains 13 residues. Deletions cut 4 bases from V and 7 bases from J, with 13 bases between. Germline CDR1 WSHSY, CDR2 SAAADI.

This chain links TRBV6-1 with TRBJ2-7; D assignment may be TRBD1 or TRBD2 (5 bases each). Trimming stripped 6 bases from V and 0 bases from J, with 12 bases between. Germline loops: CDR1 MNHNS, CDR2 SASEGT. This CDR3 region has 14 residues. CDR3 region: CASRSPGSSYEQYF. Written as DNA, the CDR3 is TGTGCCAGCAGGAGTCCAGGGAGCTCCTACGAGCAGTACTTC.

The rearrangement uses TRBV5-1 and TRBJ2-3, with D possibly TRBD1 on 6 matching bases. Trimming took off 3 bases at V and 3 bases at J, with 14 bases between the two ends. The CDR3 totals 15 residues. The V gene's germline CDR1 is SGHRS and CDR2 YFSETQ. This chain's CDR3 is CASSSQGMRTDTQYF. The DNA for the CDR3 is TGCGCCAGCAGCTCGCAGGGGATGAGGACAGATACGCAGTATTTT.

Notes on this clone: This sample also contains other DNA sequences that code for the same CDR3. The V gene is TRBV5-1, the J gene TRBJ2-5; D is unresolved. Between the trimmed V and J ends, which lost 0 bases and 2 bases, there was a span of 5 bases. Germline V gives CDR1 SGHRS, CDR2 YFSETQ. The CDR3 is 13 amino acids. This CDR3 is CASSLGSQETQYF. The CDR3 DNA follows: TGCGCCAGCAGCTTGGGGTCGCAAGAGACCCAGTACTTC.

DNA of the CDR3: TGTGCCAGCAGCTTAGGACAAGTCACCGGGGAGCTGTTTTTT. Translating gives CASSLGQVTGELFF. The chain joins TRBV11-3 to TRBJ2-2, with D unresolved. The germline gives CDR1 SGHNT, CDR2 YENEEA. V lost 1 base to trimming and J lost 4 bases, with 7 bases between them. The CDR3 length is 14 residues. The full variable domain, rest sourced from reference TRBV11-3 and TRBJ2-2, is EAGVVQSPRYKIIEKKQPVAFWCNPISGHNTLYWYLQNLGQGPELLIRYENEEAVDDSQLPKDRFSAERLKGVDSTLKIQPAELGDSAVYLCASSLGQVTGELFFGEGSRLTVL.

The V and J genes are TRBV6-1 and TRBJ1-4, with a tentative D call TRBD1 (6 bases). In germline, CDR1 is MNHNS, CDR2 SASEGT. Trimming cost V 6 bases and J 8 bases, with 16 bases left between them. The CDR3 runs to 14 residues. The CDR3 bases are TGTGCCAGCAGCTCAGGGGAGGTGGGAGAAAAACTGTTTTTT. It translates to CASSSGEVGEKLFF.

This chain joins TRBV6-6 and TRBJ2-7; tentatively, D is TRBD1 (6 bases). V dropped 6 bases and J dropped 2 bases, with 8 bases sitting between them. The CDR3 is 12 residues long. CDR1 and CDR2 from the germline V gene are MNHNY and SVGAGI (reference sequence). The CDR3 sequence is CASSRTAYEQYF. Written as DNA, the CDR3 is TGTGCCAGCAGCAGGACAGCCTACGAGCAGTACTTC.

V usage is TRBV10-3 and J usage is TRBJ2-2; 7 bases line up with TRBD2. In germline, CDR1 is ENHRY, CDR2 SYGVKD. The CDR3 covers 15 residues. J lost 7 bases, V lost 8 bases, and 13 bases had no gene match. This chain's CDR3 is CAISERGGDFGELFF. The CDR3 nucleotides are TGTGCCATCTCCGAGCGGGGAGGGGACTTCGGGGAGCTGTTTTTT.

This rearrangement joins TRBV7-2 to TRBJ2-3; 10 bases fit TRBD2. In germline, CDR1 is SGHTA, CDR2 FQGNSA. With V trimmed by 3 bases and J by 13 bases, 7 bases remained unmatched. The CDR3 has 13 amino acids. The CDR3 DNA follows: TGTGCCAGCAGCTTGCCACCGGGACTAGCGAAGTATTTT. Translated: CASSLPPGLAKYF. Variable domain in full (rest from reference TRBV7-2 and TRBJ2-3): GAGVSQSPSNKVTEKGKDVELRCDPISGHTALYWYRQSLGQGLEFLIYFQGNSAPDKSGLPSDRFSAERTGGSVSTLTIQRTQQEDSAVYLCASSLPPGLAKYFGPGTRLTVL.

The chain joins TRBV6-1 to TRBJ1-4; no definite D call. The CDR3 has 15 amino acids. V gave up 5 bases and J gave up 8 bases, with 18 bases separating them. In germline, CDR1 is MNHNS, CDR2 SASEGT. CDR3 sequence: CASSPKGHGREKLFF. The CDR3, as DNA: TGTGCCAGCAGTCCCAAGGGCCATGGGAGGGAAAAACTGTTTTTT.

In DNA form, the CDR3 reads TGTGCCAGCACCCAAACCGCGGGAGGCGGCTCCTACAATGAGCAGTTCTTC. It yields the protein CASTQTAGGGSYNEQFF. This chain connects TRBV27 to TRBJ2-1; 8 nucleotides match TRBD2. CDR3 size: 17 residues. The germline gives CDR1 MNHEY, CDR2 SMNVEV (reference sequence). The junction had 11 bases not matched to a gene; V was cut back by 7 bases and J by 0 bases.

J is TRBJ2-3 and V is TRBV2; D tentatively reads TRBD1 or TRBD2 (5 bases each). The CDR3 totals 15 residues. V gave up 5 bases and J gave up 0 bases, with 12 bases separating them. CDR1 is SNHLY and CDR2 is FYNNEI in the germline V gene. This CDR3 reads CASSPPGRSTDTQYF. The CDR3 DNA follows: TGTGCCAGCAGTCCCCCGGGACGCAGCACAGATACGCAGTATTTT.

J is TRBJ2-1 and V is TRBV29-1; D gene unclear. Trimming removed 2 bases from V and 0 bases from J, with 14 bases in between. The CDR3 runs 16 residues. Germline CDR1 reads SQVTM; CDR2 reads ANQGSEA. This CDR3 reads CSVEFGHLSSYNEQFF. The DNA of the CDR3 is TGCAGCGTTGAATTCGGTCATTTGAGCTCCTACAATGAGCAGTTCTTC.

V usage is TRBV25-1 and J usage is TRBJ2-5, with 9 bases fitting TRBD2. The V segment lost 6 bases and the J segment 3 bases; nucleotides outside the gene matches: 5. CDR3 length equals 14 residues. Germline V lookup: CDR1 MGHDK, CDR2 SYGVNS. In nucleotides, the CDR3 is TGTGCCAGCAGCGCGACTAGCGGTAAAGAGACCCAGTACTTC. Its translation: CASSATSGKETQYF. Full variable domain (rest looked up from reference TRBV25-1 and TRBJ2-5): EADIYQTPRYLVIGTGKKITLECSQTMGHDKMYWYQQDPGMELHLIHYSYGVNSTEKGDLSSESTVSRIRTEHFPLTLESARPSHTSQYLCASSATSGKETQYFGPGTRLLVL.

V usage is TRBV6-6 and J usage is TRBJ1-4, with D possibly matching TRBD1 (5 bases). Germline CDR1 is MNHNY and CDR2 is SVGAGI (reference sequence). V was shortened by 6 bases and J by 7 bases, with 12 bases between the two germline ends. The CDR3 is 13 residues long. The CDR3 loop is CASRLRDPEKLFF. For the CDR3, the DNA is TGTGCCAGCAGACTTCGGGACCCTGAAAAACTGTTTTTT.

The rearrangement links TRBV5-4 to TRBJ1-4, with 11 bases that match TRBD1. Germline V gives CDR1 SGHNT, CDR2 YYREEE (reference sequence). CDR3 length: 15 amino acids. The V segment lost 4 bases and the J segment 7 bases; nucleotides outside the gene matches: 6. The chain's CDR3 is CASSQGQGAVEKLFF. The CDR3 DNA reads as TGTGCCAGCAGCCAAGGACAGGGGGCGGTTGAAAAACTGTTTTTT.

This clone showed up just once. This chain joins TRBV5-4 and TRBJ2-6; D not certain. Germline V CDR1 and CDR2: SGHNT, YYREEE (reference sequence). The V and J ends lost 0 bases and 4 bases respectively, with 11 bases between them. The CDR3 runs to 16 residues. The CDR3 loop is CASSLDPTEGANVLTF. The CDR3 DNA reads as TGTGCCAGCAGCTTGGACCCCACTGAAGGGGCCAACGTCCTGACTTTC.

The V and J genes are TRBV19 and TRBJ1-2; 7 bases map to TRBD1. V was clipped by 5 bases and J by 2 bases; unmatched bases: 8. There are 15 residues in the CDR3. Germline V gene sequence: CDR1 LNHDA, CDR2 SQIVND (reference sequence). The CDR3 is CASSQRQGGNYGYTF. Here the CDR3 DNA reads TGTGCCAGTAGTCAAAGACAGGGAGGGAACTATGGCTACACCTTC.